The clone carrying this TCR beta chain occurred a few times. Its antigen is not known. The sample belongs to a study of T cells in Graves' hyperthyroidism and ophthalmopathy. Germline loops: CDR1 MGHDK, CDR2 SYGVNS. V lost 5 bases, J lost 8 bases, and 3 bases stayed unmatched. The CDR3 sequence is 13 residues long. TCR beta CDR3 regions were amplified from RNA transcripts. The HTBI primer set drove a first-round RT-PCR of the TCR CDR3. TCRdb reprocessed the multiplex PCR reads via MiXCR and lists one record per CDR3 protein. The repertoire has some 510,000 distinct CDR3 sequences, just over 45% of them found once; the top ten carry about 8.2%. Broader study findings: Stable hyperthyroidism was separated from ophthalmopathy by a model based on 13 V-J features.

The clonotype comes from a young woman with Graves' hyperthyroidism. Sequences were obtained from peripheral blood or thyroid tissue (not recorded which). This rearrangement joins TRBV25-1 to TRBJ1-6; 7 nucleotides align to TRBD1. DNA of the CDR3: TGTGCCAGCAGTCAGGGGGTTCATTCACCCCTCCACTTT. This codes for CASSQGVHSPLHF.